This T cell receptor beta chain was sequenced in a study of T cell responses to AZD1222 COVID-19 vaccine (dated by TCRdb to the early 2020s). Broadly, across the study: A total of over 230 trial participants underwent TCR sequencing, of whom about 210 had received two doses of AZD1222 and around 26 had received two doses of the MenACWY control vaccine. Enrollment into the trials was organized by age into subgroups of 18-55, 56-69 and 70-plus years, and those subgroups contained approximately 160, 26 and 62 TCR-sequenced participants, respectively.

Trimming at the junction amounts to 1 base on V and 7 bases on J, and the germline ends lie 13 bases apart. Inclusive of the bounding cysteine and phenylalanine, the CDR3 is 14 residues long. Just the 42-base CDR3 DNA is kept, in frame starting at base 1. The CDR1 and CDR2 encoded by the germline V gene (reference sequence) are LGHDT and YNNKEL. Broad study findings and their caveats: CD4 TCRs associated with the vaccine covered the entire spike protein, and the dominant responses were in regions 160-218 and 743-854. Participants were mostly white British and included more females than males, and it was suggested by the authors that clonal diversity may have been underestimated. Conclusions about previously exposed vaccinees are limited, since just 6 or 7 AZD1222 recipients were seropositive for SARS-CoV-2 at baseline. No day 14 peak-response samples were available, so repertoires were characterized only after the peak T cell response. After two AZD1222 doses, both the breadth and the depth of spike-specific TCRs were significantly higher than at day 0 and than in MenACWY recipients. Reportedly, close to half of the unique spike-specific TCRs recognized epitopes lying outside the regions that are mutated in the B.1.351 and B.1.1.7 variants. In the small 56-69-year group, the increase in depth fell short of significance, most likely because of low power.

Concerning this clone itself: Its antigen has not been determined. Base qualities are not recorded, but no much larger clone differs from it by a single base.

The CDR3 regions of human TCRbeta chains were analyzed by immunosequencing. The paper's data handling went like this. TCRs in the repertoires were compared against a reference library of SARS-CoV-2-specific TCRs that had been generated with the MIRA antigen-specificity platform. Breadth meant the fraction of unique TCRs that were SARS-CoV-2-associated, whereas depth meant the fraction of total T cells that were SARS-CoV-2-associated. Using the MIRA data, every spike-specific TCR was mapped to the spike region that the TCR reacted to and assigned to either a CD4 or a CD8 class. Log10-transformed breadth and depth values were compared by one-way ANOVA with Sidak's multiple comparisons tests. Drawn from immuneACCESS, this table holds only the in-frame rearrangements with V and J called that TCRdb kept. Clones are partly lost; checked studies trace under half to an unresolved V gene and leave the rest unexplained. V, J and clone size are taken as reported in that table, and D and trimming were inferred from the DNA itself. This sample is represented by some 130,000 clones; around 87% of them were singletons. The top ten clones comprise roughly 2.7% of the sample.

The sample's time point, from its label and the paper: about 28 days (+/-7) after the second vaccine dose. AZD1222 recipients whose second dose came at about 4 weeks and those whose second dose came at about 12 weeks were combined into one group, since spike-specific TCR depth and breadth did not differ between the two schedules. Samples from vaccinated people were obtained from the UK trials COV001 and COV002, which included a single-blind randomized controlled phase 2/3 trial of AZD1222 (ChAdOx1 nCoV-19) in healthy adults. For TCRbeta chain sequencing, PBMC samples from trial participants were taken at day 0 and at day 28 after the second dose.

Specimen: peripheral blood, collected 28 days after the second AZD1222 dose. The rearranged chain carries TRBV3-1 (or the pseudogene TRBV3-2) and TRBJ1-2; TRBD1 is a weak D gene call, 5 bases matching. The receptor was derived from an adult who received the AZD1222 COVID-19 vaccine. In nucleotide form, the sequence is TGTGCCAGCAGCCAAGGCCCAGGGTTATTTGGCTACACCTTC. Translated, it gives CASSQGPGLFGYTF.